What follows are 23 T cell receptor beta chains derived from one specimen sequenced in a study of cytomegalovirus exposure and HLA in healthy donors (TCRdb year 2017). The library relied on the immunoSEQ multiplex PCR assay. For the multiplex PCR, a mixture combining 60 forward primers for TCR Vbeta segments and 13 reverse primers for TCR Jbeta segments was used. TCRdb limited this immuneACCESS table to in-frame rearrangements with V and J called. A share of clones is missing; checked studies link under half to unresolved V genes, and the rest is unexplained. In this sample the table shows over 70,000 clones, roughly 73% of which occur a single time. The ten top clones hold 2% to 3% of the sample. Sequencing was carried out using PBMCs. These receptors were obtained from a male donor in good health and CMV-seropositive.

V gene TRBV28 combines with J gene TRBJ1-5; tentative D call: TRBD1 (5 bases). V was clipped by 7 bases and J by 7 bases, with 11 bases between them. CDR3 length equals 12 residues. Per germline, CDR1 MDHEN and CDR2 SYDVKM. CDR3 sequence reads: CASTRRGQPQHF. CDR3 DNA sequence: TGTGCCAGCACCCGAAGGGGCCAGCCCCAGCATTTT.

The chain couples TRBV5-1 to TRBJ2-5; D is unresolved. With the DNA end fitting TRBJ2-7 better, the J assignment may be wrong. CDR1 and CDR2 from the germline V gene are SGHRS and YFSETQ. The CDR3 is 16 residues long. The CDR3 region is CASSLKNATPSYEQYF. DNA for the CDR3: TGCGCCAGCAGCTTGAAAAACGCTACCCCTTCCTACGAGCAGTACTTC.

The CDR3 DNA is TGTGCCAGCAGTTTACTCCCGGGACAGGGGTACGAGCAGTACTTC. Protein sequence: CASSLLPGQGYEQYF. This chain connects TRBV27 to TRBJ2-7, with 10 bases that match TRBD1. Trimming took 2 bases from V and 4 from J; bases not matched to a gene: 5. Germline V gene lookup returns CDR1 MNHEY and CDR2 SMNVEV (reference sequence). This CDR3 comprises 15 residues.

V and J are TRBV6-1 and TRBJ2-5, with 9 bases that match TRBD2. CDR1 MNHNS and CDR2 SASEGT come from the germline V gene. Unmatched junction bases numbered 11, after V lost 3 bases and J lost 0 bases. This CDR3 contains 18 residues. CDR3 in amino acids: CASSDRRGAGGHQETQYF. CDR3 in DNA: TGTGCCAGCAGTGACCGCAGGGGAGCGGGAGGACACCAAGAGACCCAGTACTTC.

This chain joins TRBV6-6 and TRBJ1-5; 10 bases are a match to TRBD1. From germline, CDR1 is MNHNY and CDR2 SVGAGI (reference sequence). CDR3 length: 13 amino acids. After removal of 8 bases from V and 4 bases from J, the junction contained 2 bases not matched to a gene. This chain's CDR3 is CASGTGANQPQHF. CDR3 nucleotide sequence: TGTGCCAGCGGGACAGGGGCAAATCAGCCCCAGCATTTT.

The J gene is TRBJ2-7, the V gene TRBV25-1; 7 bases align to TRBD2. V lost 6 bases, J lost 6 bases, and 11 bases stayed unmatched. The germline CDR1 and CDR2 sequences are MGHDK and SYGVNS. This CDR3 region has 14 residues. The CDR3 DNA is TGTGCCAGCAGCCGTGGACTAGGGGCCTCCGAGCAGTACTTC. This codes for CASSRGLGASEQYF.

The rearrangement uses TRBV7-8 and TRBJ2-5; tentatively, D is TRBD2 (5 bases). CDR3 length: 15 residues. Trimming stripped 1 base from V and 5 bases from J, with 14 bases between. Germline V gives CDR1 SGHVS, CDR2 FQNEAQ. The CDR3 is CASSLDVRTRETQYF. The CDR3 nucleotides read TGTGCCAGCAGCTTAGACGTAAGGACTCGTGAGACCCAGTACTTC.

The CDR3 loop reads CASSPWAGRQGDGYTF. The CDR3 bases are TGTGCCAGCAGTCCCTGGGCCGGCCGCCAGGGCGATGGCTACACCTTC. V gene TRBV27 combines with J gene TRBJ1-2; tentatively, D is TRBD1 (5 bases). The CDR3 covers 16 residues. The germline gives CDR1 MNHEY, CDR2 SMNVEV (reference sequence). Deletions cut 5 bases from V and 6 bases from J, with 22 bases between.

The V call is TRBV10-3, the J call TRBJ1-1; D possibly corresponds to TRBD1 (5 bases). The germline CDR1 and CDR2 sequences are ENHRY and SYGVKD. Trimming stripped 6 bases from V and 3 bases from J, with 14 bases between. The CDR3 totals 14 residues. The CDR3 DNA reads as TGTGCCATCAGGACCGGGGGAGGAGACACTGAAGCTTTCTTT. Amino acids: CAIRTGGGDTEAFF.

The genes are TRBV7-8 and TRBJ2-7; 8 nucleotides match TRBD2. The CDR3 extends over 17 amino acids. The junction had 10 bases not matched to a gene; V was cut back by 1 base and J by 2 bases. CDR1 is SGHVS, CDR2 FQNEAQ, per germline. This CDR3 is CASSLGSGTDIPYEQYF. In DNA form, the CDR3 reads TGTGCCAGCAGCTTAGGTAGCGGGACTGACATCCCCTACGAGCAGTACTTC. The variable domain in full, completed from reference TRBV7-8 and TRBJ2-7, reads GAGVSQSPRYKVAKRGQDVALRCDPISGHVSLFWYQQALGQGPEFLTYFQNEAQLDKSGLPSDRFFAERPEGSVSTLKIQRTQQEDSAVYLCASSLGSGTDIPYEQYFGPGTRLTVT.

The chain links TRBV5-4 to TRBJ2-7; 10 positions agree with TRBD1. The CDR3 runs to 15 residues. J was trimmed by 5 bases and V by 3 bases; bases with no gene match: 8. The V gene's germline CDR1 is SGHNT and CDR2 YYREEE (reference sequence). Written as DNA, the CDR3 is TGTGCCAGCAGCTCCACGACAGGGGGCGTCCACGAGCAGTACTTC. Residues: CASSSTTGGVHEQYF.

This chain joins TRBV18 and TRBJ2-1; 9 nucleotides align to TRBD2. Looked up from germline, CDR1 is KGHSH and CDR2 is LQKENI. The V segment lost 3 bases and the J segment 10 bases; nucleotides outside the gene matches: 7. The CDR3 sequence is 14 residues long. CDR3 in DNA: TGTGCCAGCTCACCCCTTTCGCGGGAGGGGGAGCAGTTCTTC. This translates into CASSPLSREGEQFF. The full variable domain, completed using reference TRBV18 and TRBJ2-1, is NAGVMQNPRHLVRRRGQEARLRCSPMKGHSHVYWYRQLPEEGLKFMVYLQKENIIDESGMPKERFSAEFPKEGPSILRIQQVVRGDSAAYFCASSPLSREGEQFFGPGTRLTVL.

V gene TRBV6-6 combines with J gene TRBJ2-7; weak D call: TRBD2 (6 bases). This CDR3 has 15 amino acids. V gave up 5 bases and J gave up 5 bases, with 19 bases separating them. Germline CDR1 is MNHNY and CDR2 is SVGAGI (reference sequence). This CDR3 is CASSVTGSGGNEQYF. Written as DNA, the CDR3 is TGTGCCAGCAGTGTGACCGGGAGTGGGGGGAACGAGCAGTACTTC.

The genes are TRBV5-1 and TRBJ2-3; the match to TRBD2 covers 13 bases. The CDR3 contains 15 residues. Germline CDR1 is SGHRS and CDR2 is YFSETQ. Losses at the gene ends were 10 bases for V and 0 bases for J; bases not matched to a gene: 5. The CDR3 region has the DNA TGCGCCTCTGGGACTAGCGGGAAGAGCACAGATACGCAGTATTTT. Protein: CASGTSGKSTDTQYF.

This chain joins TRBV7-2 and TRBJ1-2; D ambiguous. CDR3 length: 14 amino acids. Trimming took off 4 bases at V and 8 bases at J, with 17 bases between the two ends. CDR1 and CDR2 from the germline V gene are SGHTA and FQGNSA. CDR3 residues: CASSSGLSLMGYTF. CDR3 nucleotide sequence: TGTGCCAGCAGCTCAGGACTCTCATTGATGGGCTACACCTTC.

There are a few counts of this clone. This rearrangement joins TRBV5-4 to TRBJ2-5; tentatively, D is TRBD2 (6 bases). This CDR3 has 14 amino acids. The germline V gene has CDR1 SGHNT and CDR2 YYREEE (reference sequence). Trimming removed 6 bases at V and 1 base at J, with 13 bases between. The CDR3 reads CASMSAGPQETQYF. The CDR3 coding sequence is TGTGCCAGCATGTCCGCGGGACCCCAAGAGACCCAGTACTTC.

The chain couples TRBV5-4 to TRBJ2-2; 7 positions match TRBD2. Germline V gene lookup returns CDR1 SGHNT and CDR2 YYREEE (reference sequence). The CDR3 is made up of 15 amino acids. Trimming at V came to 2 bases and at J to 0 bases, leaving 1 base not matched to a gene. CDR3 residues: CASSFTSANTGELFF. For the CDR3, the DNA is TGTGCCAGCAGCTTCACTAGCGCGAACACCGGGGAGCTGTTTTTT.

In regard to this clone: At one of its ends the junction is not consistent with the germline gene, which may arise from a read error. The chain combines TRBV15 with TRBJ2-1; 10 positions match TRBD2. The length of the CDR3 is 14 residues. From germline, CDR1 is LNHNV and CDR2 YYDKDF (reference sequence). The CDR3 DNA follows: TGTGCTACCAAGCTAGCGGGAGCCTACAATGAGCAGTTCTTC. Amino acid sequence: CATKLAGAYNEQFF.

The rearrangement uses TRBV6-5 and TRBJ2-1; tentatively, D is TRBD2 (6 bases). Per germline, CDR1 MNHEY and CDR2 SVGAGI. Trimming took off 2 bases at V and 10 bases at J, with 15 bases between the two ends. This CDR3 has 14 residues. CDR3 DNA: TGTGCCAGCAGTTACATGGGGGGAGTAAACGAGCAGTTCTTC. Its translation is CASSYMGGVNEQFF.

This chain connects TRBV5-4 to TRBJ2-5; unclear D gene. The CDR3 covers 14 residues. Trimming removed 0 bases from V and 1 base from J, with 7 bases in between. Germline V lookup: CDR1 SGHNT, CDR2 YYREEE (reference sequence). The DNA of the CDR3 is TGTGCCAGCAGCTTGGTCCGTAGCCAAGAGACCCAGTACTTC. Translation: CASSLVRSQETQYF.

The chain has TRBV2 and TRBJ2-7; D is ambiguous. CDR3 length equals 13 residues. The V gene lost 0 bases and the J gene lost 3 bases, with 6 bases spanning the gap. Germline CDR1 is SNHLY and CDR2 is FYNNEI. CDR3 sequence reads: CASSEAPIYEQYF. CDR3 coding DNA: TGTGCCAGCAGTGAAGCTCCCATCTACGAGCAGTACTTC.

This clone is a singleton in its sample. The V gene is TRBV7-6, the J gene TRBJ2-5; TRBD1 agrees at 9 bases. Trimming took 4 bases from V and 5 from J; bases not matched to a gene: 14. The germline V gene encodes CDR1 SGHVS and CDR2 FNYEAQ. The CDR3 sequence is 17 residues long. The CDR3 DNA reads as TGTGCCAGCAGCTCCTACCTGACCGGGACAGGGAGGGAGACCCAGTACTTC. It codes for CASSSYLTGTGRETQYF. Using reference TRBV7-6 and TRBJ2-5 for the parts outside the CDR3, the full variable domain is GAGVSQSPRYKVTKRGQDVALRCDPISGHVSLYWYRQALGQGPEFLTYFNYEAQQDKSGLPNDRFSAERPEGSISTLTIQRTEQRDSAMYRCASSSYLTGTGRETQYFGPGTRLLVL.

This clone was counted a single time. This chain connects TRBV30 to TRBJ2-2, with D maybe TRBD2 (6 bases). Germline V lookup: CDR1 GTSNPN, CDR2 SVGIG (reference sequence). This CDR3 spans 16 amino acids. V was pared by 2 bases and J by 1 base, with 14 bases between. CDR3 sequence: CAWSPGGSGNTGELFF. In nucleotides, the CDR3 is TGTGCCTGGAGTCCCGGGGGTAGCGGGAACACCGGGGAGCTGTTTTTT. The full variable domain, completed using reference TRBV30 and TRBJ2-2, is SQTIHQWPATLVQPVGSPLSLECTVEGTSNPNLYWYRQAAGRGLQLLFYSVGIGQISSEVPQNLSASRPQDRQFILSSKKLLLSDSGFYLCAWSPGGSGNTGELFFGEGSRLTVL.